These 20 T cell receptor beta chains share one sample of origin, sequenced in a study of CD8 T cells in Susac syndrome. Reverse transcription of roughly 0.5 to 1 ug RNA was carried out with random hexamers. Using its own MiXCR run on the immunoSEQ multiplex PCR reads, TCRdb lists one record per CDR3 protein. Altogether around 200,000 distinct CDR3 sequences are present, 80% to 95% being singletons, with the ten largest covering around 0.14%. Material: CD8+ T cells from PBMCs. These receptors all stem from a human donor with multiple sclerosis.

This chain joins TRBV7-2 and TRBJ2-1; 8 bases line up with TRBD2. Germline assignment: CDR1 SGHTA and CDR2 FQGNSA. The ends lost 5 bases at V and 8 bases at J; junction bases unmatched: 14. The CDR3 is 16 residues long. The CDR3 here is CASSPFTSGLMDEQFF. In DNA form, the CDR3 reads TGTGCCAGCAGCCCATTTACTAGCGGCCTTATGGATGAGCAGTTCTTC.

The table lists this clonotype with a few counts. This chain connects TRBV18 to TRBJ1-1; the D gene is possibly TRBD1 (5 bases). The CDR3 runs 13 residues. Between the trimmed V and J ends, which lost 6 bases and 1 base, there was a span of 9 bases. CDR1 KGHSH and CDR2 LQKENI come from the germline V gene. In nucleotides, the CDR3 is TGTGCCAGCTCGCTCAGGGCGAACACTGAAGCTTTCTTT. This sequence encodes CASSLRANTEAFF.

The chain recombines TRBV6-5 with TRBJ2-3; D unclear. Germline lookup yields CDR1 MNHEY and CDR2 SVGAGI. V dropped 4 bases and J dropped 4 bases, with 15 bases sitting between them. The CDR3 covers 15 residues. This CDR3 is CASSSLPLGPDTQYF. CDR3 nucleotide sequence: TGTGCCAGCAGTTCCCTCCCCCTAGGCCCAGATACGCAGTATTTT.

This sequence joins TRBV10-3 and TRBJ2-2, with unresolved D. This CDR3 contains 13 residues. The germline V gene has CDR1 ENHRY and CDR2 SYGVKD. The germline V and J ends were trimmed by 8 bases and 5 bases, with 12 bases remaining between them. CDR3 in amino acids: CAIFRGATGELFF. Written as DNA, the CDR3 is TGTGCCATCTTCCGAGGAGCTACCGGGGAGCTGTTTTTT.

V usage is TRBV7-9 and J usage is TRBJ1-5; D gene unclear. The CDR3 sequence is 12 residues long. Trimming pared 5 bases from V and 12 bases from J, leaving 14 bases between. Germline assignment: CDR1 SEHNR and CDR2 FQNEAQ (reference sequence). CDR3 sequence: CASSRPGARQHF. The CDR3 DNA reads TGTGCCAGCAGCCGTCCGGGCGCCCGCCAGCATTTT.

The chain uses TRBV30 and TRBJ2-7; 8 bases map to TRBD1. Unmatched junction bases numbered 5, after V lost 3 bases and J lost 4 bases. There are 13 residues in the CDR3. Looked up from germline, CDR1 is GTSNPN and CDR2 is SVGIG (reference sequence). The CDR3 reads CAWRDRGGYEQYF. The CDR3 nucleotides are TGTGCCTGGAGAGACAGGGGTGGGTACGAGCAGTACTTC.

The V call is TRBV20-1, the J call TRBJ2-1, with D possibly matching TRBD1 (6 bases). Trimming shortened V by 3 bases and J by 15 bases, and 21 bases separated the two germline ends. The CDR3 has 13 residues. The germline V gene encodes CDR1 DFQATT and CDR2 SNEGSKA (reference sequence). The CDR3 protein is CSARDPDRDQPFF. CDR3 coding DNA: TGCAGTGCTAGGGACCCGGACAGAGATCAGCCGTTCTTC.

V usage is TRBV6-5 and J usage is TRBJ2-3; D may match TRBD1 or TRBD2 (5 bases each). V lost 2 bases and J 2 bases, leaving 14 bases between the germline ends. Germline V gene data show CDR1 as MNHEY and CDR2 as SVGAGI. This CDR3 contains 16 residues. For the CDR3, the DNA is TGTGCCAGCAGTTACGAAAGACAGACTATCACAGATACGCAGTATTTT. Translation: CASSYERQTITDTQYF.

The rearrangement uses TRBV9 and TRBJ1-2; D unresolved. Germline-derived CDR1 and CDR2 are SGDLS and YYNGEE. The CDR3 has 13 amino acids. The V end lost 4 bases, the J end lost 6 bases, and 13 bases lay between the germline ends. CDR3 sequence (DNA): TGTGCCAGCAGCCTCCAGGAACTCCATGGCTACACCTTC. Translated, it gives CASSLQELHGYTF.

The chain recombines TRBV23-1 with TRBJ1-2; the D is unclear. TRBV23-1 is given ORF status, its function remaining uncertain. The CDR3 covers 16 residues. Deletions cut 0 bases from V and 0 bases from J, with 11 bases between. The CDR3 is CASSQSWGWPNYGYTF. The DNA for the CDR3 is TGCGCCAGCAGTCAATCCTGGGGTTGGCCTAACTATGGCTACACCTTC.

This chain uses TRBV7-9 with TRBJ2-5; possibly TRBD2 for D (6 bases). V lost 5 bases, J lost 6 bases, and 16 bases lay in between. Germline-derived CDR1 and CDR2 are SEHNR and FQNEAQ (reference sequence). The CDR3 consists of 14 residues. DNA of the CDR3: TGTGCCAGCAGCCCTCCGGTGGGGGGACAGACCCAGTACTTC. Protein: CASSPPVGGQTQYF.

J is TRBJ2-5 and V is TRBV27, with D perhaps being TRBD1 or TRBD2 (5 bases each). The CDR3 is 13 amino acids. Trimming shortened V by 10 bases and J by 0 bases, and 12 bases separated the two germline ends. CDR1 and CDR2 (germline): MNHEY, SMNVEV (reference sequence). For the CDR3, the DNA is TGTGCCACCTCGGGACCATACCAAGAGACCCAGTACTTC. Translating gives CATSGPYQETQYF.

This chain connects TRBV4-1 to TRBJ2-2; a possible D gene is TRBD1 (6 bases). This CDR3 is built from 14 residues. V gave up 1 base and J gave up 5 bases, with 8 bases separating them. Germline CDR1 reads MGHRA; CDR2 reads YSYEKL. The CDR3 here is CASSQVTGTGELFF. CDR3 sequence (DNA): TGCGCCAGCAGCCAAGTCACAGGGACCGGGGAGCTGTTTTTT.

This clonotype was seen only a few times. This chain joins TRBV9 and TRBJ2-7; 9 bases match TRBD1. J lost 3 bases, V lost 3 bases, and 4 bases had no gene match. CDR1 and CDR2 from the germline V gene are SGDLS and YYNGEE. The CDR3 spans 14 residues. The CDR3 protein is CASSATGQGYEQYF. The CDR3 DNA reads as TGTGCCAGCAGCGCGACGGGACAGGGCTACGAGCAGTACTTC.

This chain links TRBV27 with TRBJ1-1; D unresolved. The CDR3 consists of 16 residues. In germline, CDR1 is MNHEY, CDR2 SMNVEV (reference sequence). The V gene lost 4 bases and the J gene lost 1 base, with 16 bases spanning the gap. Written as DNA, the CDR3 is TGTGCCAGCAGTTCTCTTTCGGACGGGTGGAACACTGAAGCTTTCTTT. Protein sequence: CASSSLSDGWNTEAFF.

The rearrangement links TRBV7-9 to TRBJ1-2; the D is unclear. V shed 0 bases and J shed 7 bases, with 15 bases lying between them. There are 15 residues in the CDR3. Germline V lookup: CDR1 SEHNR, CDR2 FQNEAQ (reference sequence). For the CDR3, the DNA is TGTGCCAGCAGCTTAGCAGTCCACGCCCGGAGTGGCTACACCTTC. It is translated as CASSLAVHARSGYTF.

CDR3 sequence: CASSLHVNYGYTF. In DNA form, the CDR3 reads TGTGCCAGCAGTCTACACGTAAACTATGGCTACACCTTC. J is TRBJ1-2 and V is TRBV12-3 or TRBV12-4; D is ambiguous. Trimming cost V 5 bases and J 2 bases, with 9 bases left between them. The CDR3 spans 13 residues.

The genes are TRBV20-1 and TRBJ1-1; TRBD1 matches at 7 bases. The CDR3 is made up of 13 amino acids. The V gene's germline CDR1 is DFQATT and CDR2 SNEGSKA (reference sequence). V dropped 0 bases and J dropped 7; count of bases not matched to a gene: 5. The DNA for the CDR3 is TGCAGTGCTAGAGATCGGACAGGCCTTGAAGCTTTCTTT. It is translated as CSARDRTGLEAFF.

The rearrangement links TRBV5-1 to TRBJ2-2, with 9 bases identical to TRBD1. CDR1 is SGHRS and CDR2 is YFSETQ in the germline V gene. The CDR3 has 15 amino acids. Trimming took 1 base from V and 5 from J; bases not matched to a gene: 3. CDR3 amino acids: CASSLSQGATGELFF. The CDR3 coding sequence is TGCGCCAGCAGCTTGTCACAGGGGGCGACCGGGGAGCTGTTTTTT. The entire variable domain, with the rest obtained from reference TRBV5-1 and TRBJ2-2, is as follows: KAGVTQTPRYLIKTRGQQVTLSCSPISGHRSVSWYQQTPGQGLQFLFEYFSETQRNKGNFPGRFSGRQFSNSRSEMNVSTLELGDSALYLCASSLSQGATGELFFGEGSRLTVL.

This clonotype was observed a single time. This sequence joins TRBV5-4 and TRBJ2-1; D not certain. The germline gives CDR1 SGHNT, CDR2 YYREEE (reference sequence). The CDR3 has 14 amino acids. The V end was cut by 0 bases, the J end by 6 bases, with 10 bases between. CDR3 residues: CASSLENVLNEQFF. As DNA, the CDR3 is TGTGCCAGCAGCTTGGAGAACGTACTCAATGAGCAGTTCTTC.